A selection of T cell receptor beta chains follows, all from one sample in a study of radiotherapy plus CTLA-4 blockade in lung cancer. Method: immunoSEQ multiplex PCR; TCRdb's copy keeps in-frame clones and lacks some. The sample shows some 18,000 clones, 86% of them seen only once. The material was peripheral blood, obtained from a patient treated with radiotherapy plus ipilimumab. The origin of the receptors is a human donor with non-small cell lung cancer whose response to radiotherapy plus ipilimumab could not be evaluated. Each CDR3 is given with its conserved first and last residue. D genes are given only for firm matches. The size entry is marked missing in some rows and otherwise reads once, few, many or a size class.

j_gene | abundance | v_gene | d_gene | CDR3nt | CDR3aa
TRBJ2-1 | NA | TRBV19 | NA | TGTGCCAGTAGTATAGTATCCGGGACACATGAGCAGTTCTTC | CASSIVSGTHEQFF
TRBJ2-1 | NA | TRBV5-1 | NA | TGCGCCAGCAAGGACGGGGGACCCTACAATGAGCAGTTCTTC | CASKDGGPYNEQFF
TRBJ2-2 | NA | TRBV7-8 | NA | TGTGCCAGCAGCTTTTCCCCGGGGAACACCGGGGAGCTGTTTTTT | CASSFSPGNTGELFF
TRBJ1-5 | NA | TRBV28 | NA | TGTGCCAGCTCCGGGGGGGGTCAGCCCCAGCATTTT | CASSGGGQPQHF
TRBJ2-7 | few | TRBV10-1 | TRBD1 | TGCGCCAGCAGCGCCCGGTCTTCACGAGTACAGGGGGTGACCTACGAGCAGTACTTC | CASSARSSRVQGVTYEQYF
TRBJ1-2 | once | TRBV5-6 | TRBD1 | TGTGCCAGCAGCCGATCCCGGGACAGGGGGAATTCCTACGGCTACACCTTC | CASSRSRDRGNSYGYTF
TRBJ2-2 | NA | TRBV29-1 | NA | TGCAGCGCCGGGAACACCGGGGAGCTGTTTTTT | CSAGNTGELFF
TRBJ2-7 | few | TRBV13 | NA | TGTGCCAGCAGCTTAGGATCCTTAGGGAGCGAGCAGTACTTC | CASSLGSLGSEQYF
TRBJ2-1 | NA | TRBV4-3 | NA | TGCGCCAGCAGCCAAGATACGATCGGTGAGCAGTTCTTC | CASSQDTIGEQFF
TRBJ2-2 | NA | TRBV7-2 | TRBD2 | TGTGCCAGCAGTGGCCGGGACTATATTACCGGGGAGCTGTTTTTT | CASSGRDYITGELFF
TRBJ2-7 | NA | TRBV6-1 | NA | TGTGCCAGCAGATCCGTGGGGGCTCACGAGCAGTACTTC | CASRSVGAHEQYF
TRBJ2-1 | NA | TRBV9 | NA | TGTGCCAGCAGCCCCCGGGGAGACGGTCAGTTCTTC | CASSPRGDGQFF
TRBJ2-3 | NA | TRBV7-9 | NA | TGTGCCAGCAGCTTAGTTGGTATTGGCGGAACAGATACGCAGTATTTT | CASSLVGIGGTDTQYF
TRBJ2-2 | NA | TRBV10-1 | NA | TGCGCCAGCAGTGGCAGCGTCACCGGGGAGCTGTTTTTT | CASSGSVTGELFF
TRBJ2-2 | NA | TRBV18 | NA | TGTGCCAGCTCGGTACAGGGCTACACCGGGGAGCTGTTTTTT | CASSVQGYTGELFF
TRBJ1-5 | NA | TRBV19 | NA | TGTGCCAGTACCCGCCCAGGGGATGGCAATCAGCCCCAGCATTTT | CASTRPGDGNQPQHF
TRBJ1-4 | few | TRBV7-9 | TRBD1 | TGTGCCAGCAGCTTGGGACAGGGGGTTGAAAAACTGTTTTTT | CASSLGQGVEKLFF
TRBJ1-2 | NA | TRBV4-3 | NA | TGCGCCAGCAGCCAAGACCGCGGGGACGTCTATGGCTACACCTTC | CASSQDRGDVYGYTF
TRBJ1-4 | NA | TRBV7-2 | TRBD1 | TGTGCCAGCAGCTTAAACAGGGGGAAGGAAAAACTGTTTTTT | CASSLNRGKEKLFF
TRBJ2-3 | NA | TRBV4-1 | NA | TGCGCCAGCAGCCTCACCGTCAGGGCGGCCACAGATACGCAGTATTTT | CASSLTVRAATDTQYF
TRBJ2-7 | NA | TRBV11-2 | TRBD2 | TGTGCCAGCAGCTTAGTTACGGGAGGGCCCCACGAGCAGTACTTC | CASSLVTGGPHEQYF
TRBJ1-6 | NA | TRBV2 | NA | TGTGCCAGCAGGTCCTCGGGAGTGGAGTCACCCCTCCACTTT | CASRSSGVESPLHF
TRBJ2-2 | NA | TRBV18 | NA | TGTGCCAGCTCACCGAGGGATAACGGGGAGCTGTTTTTT | CASSPRDNGELFF
TRBJ2-5 | NA | TRBV6-5 | NA | TGTGCCAGCAGTTACTCCAGGGGAAAGTACCAAGAGACCCAGTACTTC | CASSYSRGKYQETQYF
TRBJ1-1 | NA | TRBV5-1 | TRBD1 | TGCGCCAGCAGCTACAGACAGGGGGCGAACACTGAAGCTTTCTTT | CASSYRQGANTEAFF
TRBJ1-4 | NA | TRBV7-2 | NA | TGTGCCAGCAGCTCTCAGGGGCGGCAAAATGAAAAACTGTTTTTT | CASSSQGRQNEKLFF
TRBJ2-7 | NA | TRBV5-6 | TRBD2 | TGTGCCAGCAGCTTACACCCAGCGGGAGGGCTTGACGAGCAGTACTTC | CASSLHPAGGLDEQYF
TRBJ1-2 | NA | TRBV5-1 | TRBD1 | TGCGCCAGCAGCTCCGGACAGGGGGGGTACTATGGCTACACCTTC | CASSSGQGGYYGYTF